The 10 T cell receptor beta chains below all came from one sample that was sequenced in a study of blood T cell repertoires in COVID-19. Clones were sequenced by immunoSEQ multiplex PCR, and TCRdb holds only the in-frame ones, with some missing. The sample holds about 15,000 clones; around 89% are singletons and the top ten take 2.9%. The sample taken for sequencing was peripheral blood. Receptors were obtained from a human donor in a cohort sampled during active COVID-19.

The chain has TRBV6-6 and TRBJ2-1, with 7 positions matching TRBD1. V trimming: 6 bases; J trimming: 6 bases; junction bases outside the gene matches: 8. The length of the CDR3 is 14 residues. Germline V gene sequence: CDR1 MNHNY, CDR2 SVGAGI (reference sequence). CDR3 amino acids: CASRYRGLSNEQFF. CDR3 bases: TGTGCCAGCAGGTACAGGGGATTGAGCAATGAGCAGTTCTTC.

This rearrangement joins TRBV5-4 to TRBJ2-4, with TRBD2 matching over 11 bases. There are 17 residues in the CDR3. Germline V lookup: CDR1 SGHNT, CDR2 YYREEE (reference sequence). V lost 4 bases and J lost 2; bases outside the gene matches: 8. DNA of the CDR3: TGTGCCAGCAGCGGAACTAGCGGGAGTGGGTCCAAAAACATTCAGTACTTC. This translates into CASSGTSGSGSKNIQYF.

This chain links TRBV9 with TRBJ1-1, with 8 bases that match TRBD1. Looked up from germline, CDR1 is SGDLS and CDR2 is YYNGEE. After removal of 4 bases from V and 7 bases from J, the junction contained 3 bases not matched to a gene. The CDR3 covers 12 residues. The CDR3 loop reads CASSLGTGEAFF. The CDR3, as DNA: TGTGCCAGCAGCCTAGGGACAGGTGAAGCTTTCTTT.

For the CDR3, the DNA is TGTGCCAGTAGTAGGGTACCGGGACAGGGGATCTGGCAGTTCTTC. Its protein is CASSRVPGQGIWQFF. The chain couples TRBV19 to TRBJ2-1, with 10 bases aligning to TRBD1. The length of the CDR3 is 15 residues. The germline V gene has CDR1 LNHDA and CDR2 SQIVND (reference sequence). V lost 4 bases, J lost 12 bases, and 12 bases stayed unmatched. The variable domain in full, with the rest retrieved from reference TRBV19 and TRBJ2-1, is DGGITQSPKYLFRKEGQNVTLSCEQNLNHDAMYWYRQDPGQGLRLIYYSQIVNDFQKGDIAEGYSVSREKKESFPLTVTSAQKNPTAFYLCASSRVPGQGIWQFFGPGTRLTVL.

This chain joins TRBV27 and TRBJ2-7, with 8 bases fitting TRBD1. The CDR3 is 14 amino acids. The V segment lost 6 bases and the J segment 0 bases; nucleotides outside the gene matches: 4. CDR1 and CDR2 from the germline V gene are MNHEY and SMNVEV (reference sequence). The DNA of the CDR3 is TGTGCCAGCAGGCCAGGGGGCCTCTCCTACGAGCAGTACTTC. This codes for CASRPGGLSYEQYF.

The V call is TRBV10-1, the J call TRBJ2-1, with D uncertain. Per germline, CDR1 WNHNN and CDR2 SYGVQD (reference sequence). V lost 4 bases, J lost 4 bases, and 8 bases lay in between. CDR3 length equals 13 residues. CDR3 bases: TGCGCCAGCAGTGGGGCTCTTTACAATGAGCAGTTCTTC. Translating gives CASSGALYNEQFF.

V gene TRBV2 combines with J gene TRBJ1-2; 8 bases line up with TRBD1. This CDR3 has 13 residues. Germline assignment: CDR1 SNHLY and CDR2 FYNNEI. Germline trimming cut 3 bases from V and 8 bases from J; bases unmatched to any gene: 5. The CDR3 spells CASSEIPGGGYTF. The CDR3 nucleotides read TGTGCCAGCAGTGAGATCCCAGGGGGCGGCTACACCTTC.

This chain links TRBV10-1 with TRBJ2-7; TRBD1 matches 9 bases. Germline V gene lookup returns CDR1 WNHNN and CDR2 SYGVQD (reference sequence). V was clipped by 3 bases and J by 5 bases; unmatched bases: 8. The CDR3 sequence is 15 residues long. In DNA form, the CDR3 reads TGCGCCAGCAGTGACCCGGGACAGGGTTTGAACGAGCAGTACTTC. It codes for CASSDPGQGLNEQYF.

For the CDR3, the DNA is TGTGCCAGCAGTGAATCCCAGGGAAACACCGGGGAGCTGTTTTTT. Protein sequence: CASSESQGNTGELFF. The V gene is TRBV25-1, the J gene TRBJ2-2, with a weak D call TRBD1 (5 bases). Deletions cut 1 base from V and 2 bases from J, with 8 bases between. CDR1 and CDR2 from the germline V gene are MGHDK and SYGVNS. CDR3 length: 15 residues.

This clone was counted a few times. The V gene is TRBV6-1, the J gene TRBJ1-2, with 9 bases that match TRBD1. Unmatched junction bases numbered 8, after V lost 3 bases and J lost 6 bases. Germline CDR1 MNHNS, CDR2 SASEGT. This CDR3 contains 15 residues. CDR3 coding DNA: TGTGCCAGCAGTGACCCGGGAGGGACAGGGAATGGCTACACCTTC. It yields the protein CASSDPGGTGNGYTF.